The source of this T cell receptor (beta chain) is a study of T-cell memory formation after mild COVID-19. Study overall: Largely, TCR clusters stayed within a single donor. Study results and caveats: The study detected some responding clones in pre-infection memory, suggesting cross-reactive memory joined. Shrinking CD4+ clones resided mostly in CM and EM, and CD8+ ones in EMRA.

The CDR3 has 15 amino acids. The V segment lost 5 bases and the J segment 7 bases; nucleotides outside the gene matches: 10. This clonotype was detected many times. Its target is not known. Constant-segment primers served in 5'RACE that generated TCR alpha and TCR beta cDNA libraries bearing sample barcodes and UMIs. TCRdb used MiXCR to reprocess the 5' RACE reads, holding one entry per CDR3 protein. The data show a few hundred thousand distinct CDR3 sequences, roughly 15% seen once. Sequencing was carried out using PBMCs or a T cell subset sorted from them (not recorded which). This sequence originates from a man between 18 and 35 years old who had mild COVID-19 (a few samples of this study predate the infection). Cell type and time point are not known. The chain links TRBV12-3 or TRBV12-4 to TRBJ2-7; 11 nucleotides align to TRBD1. The DNA for the CDR3 is TGTGCCAGCAGTCCTTCCGGGACAGGGGGAAGTGAGCAGTACTTC. Its protein is CASSPSGTGGSEQYF.